This T cell receptor beta chain came from a study of T cell responses to AZD1222 COVID-19 vaccine. V shed 5 bases and J 7 bases; nucleotides not matched to a gene: 7. This CDR3 is 14 amino acids long. The germline CDR1 and CDR2 sequences are SGHAT and FQDESV (reference sequence). Regarding the study as a whole: The donors showed a predominance of white British ancestry and of females, with possible underestimation of clonal diversity.

This clone showed up just a few times. Its specificity is unknown. TCRdb keeps only in-frame clones here, not all; method: immunoSEQ multiplex PCR. The repertoire has about 130,000 clones, 75% to 95% of them found once; the top ten carry 6.9%. This TCR was sampled from an adult in good health. This specimen was peripheral blood, taken on day 0 of AZD1222 vaccination. The V call is TRBV11-1, the J call TRBJ1-2; 10 positions agree with TRBD1. The CDR3 region has the DNA TGTGCCAGCAGCGCAGTGACAGGGGGCGTTGGCTACACCTTC. This codes for CASSAVTGGVGYTF.